Listed below are T cell receptor beta chains from one sample, sequenced in a study of CD8 T cell repertoires and HIV-1 epitope variants. The assay was immunoSEQ multiplex PCR, and TCRdb's table has in-frame clones only and misses some. The sample includes 4,000 to 5,500 clones, around 70% of them seen just once. Antigens of these TCRs are unknown. The sample taken for sequencing was cultured CD8+ T cells derived from PBMCs. These receptors originate from a male donor with HIV. The CDR3 runs from the conserved cysteine through the conserved F or W. A D gene is named only where the DNA matches it firmly. Size is omitted from some rows. Given values are once, few, many or a class for expanded clones.

J | V | D | size | CDR3 | DNA
TRBJ2-7 | TRBV29-1 | - | - | CSVEERYTTPGPSAYEQYF | TGCAGCGTTGAAGAACGTTACACAACTCCGGGCCCGAGCGCTTACGAGCAGTACTTC
TRBJ1-4 | TRBV5-4 | TRBD1 | - | CASSSRGTGGEKLFF | TGTGCCAGCAGCTCACGCGGGACAGGGGGTGAAAAACTGTTTTTT
TRBJ2-3 | TRBV4-3 | TRBD2 | - | CASSQDRRGLAGGTFTDTQYF | TGCGCCAGCAGCCAAGATCGTCGGGGCCTAGCGGGGGGGACTTTCACAGATACGCAGTATTTT
TRBJ1-1 | TRBV13 | - | - | CASSQTGGSGMNTEAFF | TGTGCCAGCAGCCAAACCGGAGGGTCTGGCATGAACACTGAAGCTTTCTTT
TRBJ2-5 | TRBV5-5 | TRBD1 | - | CASSYRTGSVETQYF | TGTGCCAGCAGCTACCGGACAGGGTCGGTGGAGACCCAGTACTTC
TRBJ2-1 | TRBV2 | - | - | CASSLNSVVDEQFF | TGTGCCAGCAGCCTAAACTCAGTAGTAGACGAGCAGTTCTTC
TRBJ1-4 | TRBV12-5 | - | - | CASGLIRDKPNEKLFF | TGTGCTAGTGGTTTGATCCGGGACAAGCCTAATGAAAAACTGTTTTTT
TRBJ2-7 | TRBV28 | - | - | CASSSTDRFYEQYF | TGTGCCAGCAGTTCCACCGACAGGTTTTACGAGCAGTACTTC
TRBJ2-1 | TRBV7-2 | - | large | CASSLDGASEQFF | TGTGCCAGCAGCTTAGACGGTGCCAGTGAGCAGTTCTTC
TRBJ2-5 | TRBV9 | - | - | CASSPDTTQETQYF | TGTGCCAGCAGCCCAGACACTACCCAAGAGACCCAGTACTTC
TRBJ1-2 | TRBV7-6 | TRBD1 | - | CASSLTGNRDYGYTF | TGTGCCAGCAGCCTGACAGGGAATAGAGACTATGGCTACACCTTC
TRBJ1-1 | TRBV29-1 | - | - | CSVEGGGTEAFF | TGCAGCGTTGAAGGGGGGGGGACTGAAGCTTTCTTT
TRBJ2-7 | TRBV5-1 | TRBD1 | - | CASSYGTGGTEQYF | TGCGCCAGCAGCTATGGGACAGGGGGAACCGAGCAGTACTTC
TRBJ2-3 | TRBV5-1 | - | - | CASSLGGAASTDTQYF | TGCGCCAGCAGCTTGGGAGGGGCAGCTAGCACAGATACGCAGTATTTT
TRBJ1-5 | TRBV28 | - | - | CASSFEESSNQPQHF | TGTGCCAGCAGTTTTGAGGAAAGTAGCAATCAGCCCCAGCATTTT
TRBJ2-7 | TRBV7-2 | TRBD1 | hyperexpanded | CASSLGQYLREQYF | TGTGCCAGCAGCTTGGGACAGTACCTTCGTGAGCAGTACTTC
TRBJ2-7 | TRBV27 | - | - | CASRDNSYEQYF | TGTGCCAGCCGGGACAACTCCTACGAGCAGTACTTC
TRBJ1-1 | TRBV13 | TRBD1 | few | CASSDRAGEAFF | TGTGCCAGCAGCGACAGGGCGGGTGAAGCTTTCTTT
TRBJ2-7 | TRBV13 | - | - | CASSLTQATYEQYF | TGTGCCAGCAGCTTAACGCAGGCCACCTACGAGCAGTACTTC
TRBJ2-7 | TRBV21-1 | - | - | CASGSQGKGVQYEQYF | TGTGCCAGCGGATCTCAGGGAAAAGGAGTCCAATACGAGCAGTACTTC
TRBJ1-5 | TRBV27 | - | - | CASSPTTGQPQHF | TGTGCCAGCAGTCCTACGACAGGTCAGCCCCAGCATTTT
TRBJ2-1 | TRBV6-5 | - | - | CASSYDGGRFNNEQFF | TGTGCCAGCAGTTACGACGGTGGGAGGTTCAACAATGAGCAGTTCTTC
TRBJ2-7 | TRBV30 | - | - | CALGQMPYEQYF | TGTGCCCTAGGACAGATGCCCTACGAGCAGTACTTC
TRBJ1-1 | TRBV25-1 | TRBD1 | - | CASSEWDSNTEAFF | TGTGCCAGCAGTGAATGGGACAGTAACACTGAAGCTTTCTTT
TRBJ1-1 | TRBV28 | TRBD1 | - | CASSWDRATEAFF | TGTGCCAGCAGTTGGGACAGGGCCACTGAAGCTTTCTTT
TRBJ1-2 | TRBV5-6 | - | - | CASSPYRRGISSYGYTF | TGTGCCAGCAGCCCCTATCGGCGGGGAATCAGCTCCTATGGCTACACCTTC
TRBJ2-2 | TRBV4-2 | - | - | CASSQDLLGGGELFF | TGTGCCAGCAGCCAAGATTTACTCGGGGGCGGGGAGCTGTTTTTT
TRBJ1-1 | TRBV25-1 | TRBD1 | - | CASSPYRGNDTEAFF | TGTGCCAGCAGTCCCTACAGGGGGAATGACACTGAAGCTTTCTTT
TRBJ1-1 | TRBV16 | - | - | CASSQLGVNTEAFF | TGTGCCAGCAGCCAATTAGGGGTGAACACTGAAGCTTTCTTT
TRBJ2-4 | TRBV10-2 | - | once | CASSAGTKNIQYF | TGCGCCAGCAGTGCGGGGACCAAAAACATTCAGTACTTC
TRBJ1-1 | TRBV29-1 | TRBD1 | - | CSVEDSGRGGYPEAFF | TGCAGCGTTGAAGATTCGGGCCGAGGGGGCTACCCTGAAGCTTTCTTT
TRBJ1-1 | TRBV7-9 | - | - | CASSWDMMNTEAFF | TGTGCCAGCAGCTGGGACATGATGAACACTGAAGCTTTCTTT
TRBJ1-4 | TRBV5-1 | TRBD1 | - | CASSLAGTENEKLFF | TGCGCCAGCAGCTTGGCAGGGACAGAGAATGAAAAACTGTTTTTT
TRBJ2-3 | TRBV7-9 | TRBD2 | - | CACQTSGNSDTQYF | TGTGCCTGCCAAACTAGCGGGAATTCAGATACGCAGTATTTT
TRBJ2-7 | TRBV18 | - | - | CASSPGIDEQYF | TGTGCCAGCTCACCAGGGATCGACGAGCAGTACTTC
TRBJ1-2 | TRBV28 | - | - | CASSLVTEANYGYTF | TGTGCCAGCAGTTTAGTCACGGAGGCTAACTATGGCTACACCTTC
TRBJ1-1 | TRBV7-8 | - | - | CASSLRREVGAFF | TGTGCCAGCAGCTTACGGAGGGAGGTCGGTGCTTTCTTT
TRBJ1-2 | TRBV28 | TRBD1 | few | CASSPTGGDYGYTF | TGTGCCAGCAGCCCGACAGGGGGCGACTATGGCTACACCTTC
TRBJ2-5 | TRBV5-4 | TRBD2 | - | CASSLVGSGQETQYF | TGTGCCAGCAGCTTGGTCGGTAGCGGGCAAGAGACCCAGTACTTC
TRBJ2-2 | TRBV19 | - | medium-sized | CASSIRGSTGELFF | TGTGCCAGTAGTATTAGAGGATCCACCGGGGAGCTGTTTTTT
TRBJ2-5 | TRBV29-1 | - | - | CSVEDRRGTQYF | TGCAGCGTTGAAGATCGTAGGGGCACCCAGTACTTC
TRBJ2-3 | TRBV7-6 | - | - | CASSSSDTQYF | TGTGCCAGCAGCTCTAGTGATACGCAGTATTTT
TRBJ2-7 | TRBV7-9 | TRBD1 | - | CASSFGQGDYEQYF | TGTGCCAGCAGCTTCGGACAGGGGGACTACGAGCAGTACTTC
TRBJ2-3 | TRBV5-4 | - | once | CASSSSGPTDTQYF | TGTGCCAGCAGCTCCTCGGGACCCACAGATACGCAGTATTTT
TRBJ2-1 | TRBV4-1 | TRBD1 | - | CASSQALSGTGYEQFF | TGCGCCAGCAGCCAAGCCCTTTCCGGGACAGGATATGAGCAGTTCTTC
TRBJ1-1 | TRBV4-1 | - | - | CASSFSGNTEAFF | TGCGCCAGCAGCTTTTCGGGGAACACTGAAGCTTTCTTT
TRBJ2-3 | TRBV7-6 | - | - | CASSLVVSEGTTDTQYF | TGTGCCAGCAGCTTAGTTGTTAGCGAAGGGACCACAGATACGCAGTATTTT
TRBJ2-7 | TRBV28 | - | - | CASSWVRGSYEQYF | TGTGCCAGCAGTTGGGTCAGGGGATCCTACGAGCAGTACTTC
TRBJ2-7 | TRBV6-5 | - | - | CASSYIASSEQYF | TGTGCCAGCAGTTACATTGCTTCCTCCGAGCAGTACTTC
TRBJ1-2 | TRBV19 | - | few | CASSPRAYNYGYTF | TGTGCCAGTAGCCCCAGGGCATACAACTATGGCTACACCTTC
TRBJ2-7 | TRBV5-1 | TRBD2 | - | CASSSRGLLTYEQYF | TGCGCCAGCAGCTCAAGGGGACTACTAACCTACGAGCAGTACTTC
TRBJ1-4 | TRBV5-1 | - | - | CASSLTTADSGKLFF | TGCGCCAGCAGCCTGACCACAGCAGACTCAGGAAAACTGTTTTTT
TRBJ1-2 | TRBV13 | TRBD1 | few | CASSSQEDRVYGYTF | TGTGCCAGCAGCTCGCAGGAGGACAGGGTCTATGGCTACACCTTC
TRBJ2-7 | TRBV6-1 | TRBD1 | once | CASSEAPGQGYEQYF | TGTGCCAGCAGTGAAGCCCCGGGACAGGGTTACGAGCAGTACTTC
TRBJ2-3 | TRBV28 | TRBD2 | - | CASSLFAGGVDTQYF | TGTGCCAGCAGTTTATTCGCGGGAGGTGTAGATACGCAGTATTTT
TRBJ2-3 | TRBV27 | - | - | CASTRDALVDTQYF | TGTGCCAGCACCCGGGACGCCCTGGTAGATACGCAGTATTTT
TRBJ1-1 | TRBV15 | - | - | CATSRVEVNTEAFF | TGTGCCACCAGCAGAGTTGAGGTGAACACTGAAGCTTTCTTT
TRBJ2-3 | TRBV2 | - | few | CASRQDTQYF | TGTGCCAGCAGACAGGATACGCAGTATTTT
TRBJ2-1 | TRBV5-1 | TRBD1 | - | CASSRGTGNEQFF | TGCGCCAGCAGCCGTGGGACAGGTAACGAGCAGTTCTTC
TRBJ2-7 | TRBV2 | TRBD2 | - | CASSEGLAVAYEQYF | TGTGCCAGCAGTGAAGGGCTAGCGGTCGCCTACGAGCAGTACTTC